Listed here is a single TCR beta chain. This sample was included in a study of T-cell reconstitution after alpha-beta-depleted transplantation in children. Construction of the TCRbeta library involved unique molecular identifiers. TCRdb passed the PCR reads through MiXCR, listing each CDR3 protein once. The sample lists about 340,000 distinct CDR3 sequences, around 15% occurring once. The TCR sequence derives from a male patient between 2 and 10 years old who had a stem cell transplant for acute lymphoblastic leukemia, so the T cells may come from the graft donor. The source was PBMCs, mostly from graft donor cells, collected 360 days after TCRalphabeta/CD19-depleted stem cell transplant.

The CDR3 spells CASSFNGAYGYTF. CDR3 in DNA: TGTGCCAGCAGTTTCAATGGGGCCTATGGCTACACCTTC. V and J are TRBV12-3 or TRBV12-4 and TRBJ1-2; a possible D gene is TRBD1 (5 bases). This CDR3 contains 13 residues. V gave up 3 bases and J gave up 4 bases, with 9 bases separating them.